This T cell receptor (beta chain) was profiled in a study of T cells in Graves' hyperthyroidism and ophthalmopathy (dated by TCRdb to about 2019). Study-level background: Peripheral blood was collected at initial diagnosis, before any treatment. TCR V-J signatures able to tell the groups apart were searched for in a discovery cohort of more than 90 patients, of whom roughly 42 had Graves' ophthalmopathy and around 56 had stable Graves' hyperthyroidism. In addition, the study compared T-cell repertoires in thyroid tissue and in blood from several Graves' hyperthyroidism patients. Following sampling, methimazole starting at 30 mg daily was given to hyperthyroidism patients, and high-dose intravenous methylprednisolone was given to ophthalmopathy patients. Prospective prediction of ophthalmopathy was tested in an independent validation cohort of some 20 hyperthyroidism patients and 17 patients who later progressed to ophthalmopathy. The roughly 90 discovery patients were divided at random into training and test sets in a 7:3 ratio. According to the paper, TCR Vbeta CDR3 sequencing was carried out on more than 120 peripheral blood samples, which came from over 40 ophthalmopathy, around 74 hyperthyroidism and around 17 progressor patients.

TCR beta CDR3 regions were amplified from RNA transcripts. The first round of RT-PCR for the TCR CDR3 was performed with the HTBI primer set and the Qiagen OneStep RT-PCR kit. Libraries were constructed in a second round of multiplex PCR, after which size selection and purification were carried out. Sequencing of the libraries was done on an Illumina HiSeq2000 using paired-end 100 bp reads. In the authors' own workflow: SOAPnuke was used to process the raw data, throwing out any read that contained adapters or uncalled bases, had a mean Phred below 15, or lacked an exact constant-primer or identifier match. High-quality paired reads were merged with COPE v1.2.5, and unique nucleotide sequences were defined as clonotypes. Clonotypes were aligned to IMGT TRBV, TRBD and TRBJ reference segments using MiTCR v1.1. Only V-J combinations with frequency above 0.0001, covering 98% to 99.2% of repertoires, were analysed. The TCS score was defined as F50 (clonal expansion) divided by E x V (chaos), with BLOSUM62-based TCRdist calculated between CDR3 peptides within each V-J. Welch's t-statistics and random forest reduced 514 V-J features to about 13, which were used in a naive Bayes classifier (R e1071). The similarity between thyroid and blood repertoires was quantified using the Morisita-Horn index. TCRdb reran the public reads through fastp at Q25 and MiXCR, keeping productive beta chains. Rows are unified per CDR3 protein, each entry keeping the most common DNA and genes. Here the V and J calls rest on TCRdb's processing, not on the authors' analysis. Across this sample there are hundreds of thousands of distinct CDR3 sequences, with approximately 14% seen only once. Clones ranked in the top ten supply 4.3% of the sample.

From V the trimming removes 0 bases and from J it removes 5 bases, while the gene matches leave 4 bases of the junction unaccounted for. From cysteine to phenylalanine, the CDR3 is 15 amino acids long. Only CDR3 DNA is held: 45 bases, read in frame from base 1. The germline V gene (reference sequence) provides CDR1 DFQATT and CDR2 SNEGSKA. This clonotype was found many times. Its antigen remains unidentified. Base-call qualities are not available, and no considerably larger clone is one nucleotide away. Ophthalmopathy patients had moderately to severely active disease, Clinical Activity Score of at least 3, NOSPECS grade of at least 4, and duration under 3 months. Any patient with an uncontrolled infection, another autoimmune disease, pregnancy or lactation was excluded. Clinical symptoms, serum thyroxine and TRAb, thyroid ultrasound, and orbital computed tomography formed the basis for the diagnoses. PBMCs were separated from 8 to 10 ml of fresh peripheral blood using Ficoll-Paque density gradient centrifugation. Total RNA was extracted using Trizol reagent, and RNA quality was assessed on an Agilent 2100 Bioanalyzer.

Summary of the overall study and its limitations: Most expanded thyroid clonotypes (frequency above 0.001) were also detected in blood, a finding suggesting that blood repertoires may reflect thyroid immune responses. In validation, the model predicted progression to ophthalmopathy with about 71% sensitivity and roughly 75% specificity, a median of 6.5 months before onset. A model built on a 13 V-J signature distinguished ophthalmopathy from stable hyperthyroidism, reaching roughly 88% sensitivity and around 82% specificity in cross-validation and 80%/75% in testing. No statistical method was used to fix the sample size in advance, and group allocation was not hidden from the investigators.

The rearranged chain carries TRBV20-1 and TRBJ2-2; 9 bases in between match TRBD2. The sequence came from a woman between 40 and 55 years old with Graves' ophthalmopathy. The specimen sequenced was blood. Here the CDR3 is given as CSARDPSGRTGELFF. The bases read TGCAGTGCTAGAGATCCCAGCGGGAGGACCGGGGAGCTGTTTTTT.